The 5 T cell receptor beta chains reported below all come from one sample, sequenced in a study of breast tumors, draining lymph nodes, adjacent tissues. The lymph nodes were axillary draining lymph nodes from breast cancer patients. A single record per CDR3 protein comes from TCRdb applying MiXCR to the multiplex PCR reads. The sample includes some 120,000 distinct CDR3 sequences, less than 20% of them seen just once. Sequenced sample: axillary lymph node tissue. These receptor sequences come from a female donor with breast cancer. Some clones in this sample may be carry-over from other donors' samples.

This clonotype has ten or more counts. CDR3 amino acids: CASSLTTGAQHF. CDR3 bases: TGTGCCAGCAGCTTAACAACTGGAGCCCAGCATTTT. The J gene is TRBJ1-5, the V gene TRBV7-9; D gene unclear. The germline gives CDR1 SEHNR, CDR2 FQNEAQ (reference sequence). Trimming took off 2 bases at V and 11 bases at J, with 10 bases between the two ends. The CDR3 has 12 residues.

This clonotype has at least ten counts. The V gene is TRBV15, the J gene TRBJ2-3; 7 bases align to TRBD1. After removal of 6 bases from V and 8 bases from J, the junction contained 11 bases not matched to a gene. The germline V gene has CDR1 LNHNV and CDR2 YYDKDF (reference sequence). CDR3 length: 14 residues. The CDR3 DNA follows: TGTGCCACCAGGACACCGACAGGGCCACGTACGCAGTATTTT. The encoded protein is CATRTPTGPRTQYF.

The sample holds many counts of this clonotype. V and J are TRBV20-1 and TRBJ2-1; no clear D. The CDR3 length is 15 residues. From germline, CDR1 is DFQATT and CDR2 SNEGSKA (reference sequence). The V end lost 0 bases, the J end lost 2 bases, and 11 bases lay between the germline ends. CDR3 sequence: CSARDQSATYNEQFF. CDR3 sequence (DNA): TGCAGTGCTAGAGATCAGTCTGCCACCTACAATGAGCAGTTCTTC.

Of note for this clonotype: One junction end does not reproduce the germline sequence, and a read error may be involved. The rearrangement uses TRBV5-1 and TRBJ2-3, with D perhaps TRBD2 (5 bases). The CDR3 extends over 15 amino acids. The germline V gene encodes CDR1 SGHRS and CDR2 YFSETQ. The CDR3: CASSYTGSSTDTQYF. CDR3 nucleotide sequence: TGCGCCAGCAGCTACACGGGGTCAAGCACGGATACGCAGTATTTT.

This clonotype was detected many times. The chain links TRBV19 to TRBJ2-1; D not certain. V lost 1 base to trimming and J lost 2 bases, with 12 bases between them. This CDR3 comprises 16 residues. From germline, CDR1 is LNHDA and CDR2 SQIVND (reference sequence). Written as DNA, the CDR3 is TGTGCCAGTAGTATAGCGGGTAGTTACGCCTACAATGAGCAGTTCTTC. Translating it yields CASSIAGSYAYNEQFF.